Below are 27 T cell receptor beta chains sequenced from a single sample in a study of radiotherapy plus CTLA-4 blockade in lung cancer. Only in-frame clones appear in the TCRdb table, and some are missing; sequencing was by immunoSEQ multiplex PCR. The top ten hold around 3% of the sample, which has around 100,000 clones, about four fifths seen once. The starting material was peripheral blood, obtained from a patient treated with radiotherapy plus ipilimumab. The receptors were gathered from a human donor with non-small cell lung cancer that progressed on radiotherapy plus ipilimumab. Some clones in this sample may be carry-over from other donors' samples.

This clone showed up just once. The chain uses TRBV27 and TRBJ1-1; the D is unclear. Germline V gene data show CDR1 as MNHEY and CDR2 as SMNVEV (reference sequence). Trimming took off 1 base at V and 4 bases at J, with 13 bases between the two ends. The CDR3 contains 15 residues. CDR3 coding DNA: TGTGCCAGCAGTTTATTCGCCGGGTCAGGCACTGAAGCTTTCTTT. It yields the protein CASSLFAGSGTEAFF.

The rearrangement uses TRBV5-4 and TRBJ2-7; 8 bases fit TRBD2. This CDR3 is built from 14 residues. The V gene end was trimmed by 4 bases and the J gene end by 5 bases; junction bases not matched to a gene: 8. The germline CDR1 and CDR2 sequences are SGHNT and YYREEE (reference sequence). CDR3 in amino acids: CASSGGLAVNEQYF. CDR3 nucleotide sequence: TGTGCCAGCAGCGGAGGACTAGCCGTGAACGAGCAGTACTTC. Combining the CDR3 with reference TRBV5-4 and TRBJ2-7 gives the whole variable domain ETGVTQSPTHLIKTRGQQVTLRCSSQSGHNTVSWYQQALGQGPQFIFQYYREEENGRGNFPPRFSGLQFPNYSSELNVNALELDDSALYLCASSGGLAVNEQYFGPGTRLTVT.

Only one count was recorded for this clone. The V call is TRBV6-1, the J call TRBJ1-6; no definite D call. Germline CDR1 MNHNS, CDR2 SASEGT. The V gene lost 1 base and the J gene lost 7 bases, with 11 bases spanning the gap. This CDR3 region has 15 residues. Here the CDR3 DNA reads TGTGCCAGCAGTGAAGGGGATGGGTGGAATTCACCCCTCCACTTT. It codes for CASSEGDGWNSPLHF.

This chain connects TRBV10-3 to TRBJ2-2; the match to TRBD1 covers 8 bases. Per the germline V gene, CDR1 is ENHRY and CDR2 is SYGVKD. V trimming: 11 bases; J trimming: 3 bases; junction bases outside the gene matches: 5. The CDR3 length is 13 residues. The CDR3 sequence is CAVQQGDTGELFF. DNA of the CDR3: TGTGCCGTGCAACAGGGGGACACCGGGGAGCTGTTTTTT.

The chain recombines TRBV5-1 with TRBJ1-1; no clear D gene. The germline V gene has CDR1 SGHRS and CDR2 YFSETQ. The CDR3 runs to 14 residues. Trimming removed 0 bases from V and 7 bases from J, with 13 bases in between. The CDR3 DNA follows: TGCGCCAGCAGCTTGGCCCGCCCTAACGGTGAAGCTTTCTTT. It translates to CASSLARPNGEAFF.

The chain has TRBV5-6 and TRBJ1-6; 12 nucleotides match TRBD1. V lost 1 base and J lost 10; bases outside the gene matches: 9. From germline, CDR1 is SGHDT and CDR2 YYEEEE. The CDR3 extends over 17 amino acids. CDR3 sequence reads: CASSLPGQGARRSPLHF. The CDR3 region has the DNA TGTGCCAGCAGCTTGCCGGGACAGGGGGCGCGTAGATCACCCCTCCACTTT.

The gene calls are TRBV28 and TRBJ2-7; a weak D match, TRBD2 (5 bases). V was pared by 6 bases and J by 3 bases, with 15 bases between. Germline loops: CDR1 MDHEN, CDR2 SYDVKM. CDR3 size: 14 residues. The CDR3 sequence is CASRLSVSFYEQYF. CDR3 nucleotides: TGTGCCAGCAGACTTAGCGTTTCATTCTACGAGCAGTACTTC. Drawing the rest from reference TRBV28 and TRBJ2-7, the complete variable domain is DVKVTQSSRYLVKRTGEKVFLECVQDMDHENMFWYRQDPGLGLRLIYFSYDVKMKEKGDIPEGYSVSREKKERFSLILESASTNQTSMYLCASRLSVSFYEQYFGPGTRLTVT.

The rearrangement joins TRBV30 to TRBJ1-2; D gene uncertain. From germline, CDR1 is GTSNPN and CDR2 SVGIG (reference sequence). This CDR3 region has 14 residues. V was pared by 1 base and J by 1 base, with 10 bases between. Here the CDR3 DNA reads TGTGCCTGGAGTGGTACTCTCCTTAACTATGGCTACACCTTC. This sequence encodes CAWSGTLLNYGYTF.

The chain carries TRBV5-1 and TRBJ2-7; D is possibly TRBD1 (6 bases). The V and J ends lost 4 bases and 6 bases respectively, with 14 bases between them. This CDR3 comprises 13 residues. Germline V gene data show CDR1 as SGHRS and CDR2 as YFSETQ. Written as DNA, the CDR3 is TGCGCCAGCAGCCTCCAGGGACAAAGCGAGCAGTACTTC. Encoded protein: CASSLQGQSEQYF.

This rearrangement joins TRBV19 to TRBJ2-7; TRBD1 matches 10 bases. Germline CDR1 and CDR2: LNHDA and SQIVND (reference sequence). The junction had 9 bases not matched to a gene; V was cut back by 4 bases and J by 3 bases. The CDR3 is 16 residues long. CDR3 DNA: TGTGCCAGTAGTACGCCCCTGGGACAGGGGAACTACGAGCAGTACTTC. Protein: CASSTPLGQGNYEQYF.

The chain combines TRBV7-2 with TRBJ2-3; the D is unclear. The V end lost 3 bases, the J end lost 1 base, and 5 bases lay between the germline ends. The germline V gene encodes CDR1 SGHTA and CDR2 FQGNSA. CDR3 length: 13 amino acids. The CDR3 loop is CASSLLGTDTQYF. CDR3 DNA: TGTGCCAGCAGCTTGCTGGGCACAGATACGCAGTATTTT. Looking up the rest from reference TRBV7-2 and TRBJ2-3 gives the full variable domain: GAGVSQSPSNKVTEKGKDVELRCDPISGHTALYWYRQSLGQGLEFLIYFQGNSAPDKSGLPSDRFSAERTGGSVSTLTIQRTQQEDSAVYLCASSLLGTDTQYFGPGTRLTVL.

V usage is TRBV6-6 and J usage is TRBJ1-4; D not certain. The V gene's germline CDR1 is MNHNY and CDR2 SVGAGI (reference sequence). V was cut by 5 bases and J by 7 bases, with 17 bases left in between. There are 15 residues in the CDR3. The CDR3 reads CASSKVQGPTEKLFF. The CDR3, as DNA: TGTGCCAGCAGTAAGGTACAAGGCCCAACTGAAAAACTGTTTTTT.

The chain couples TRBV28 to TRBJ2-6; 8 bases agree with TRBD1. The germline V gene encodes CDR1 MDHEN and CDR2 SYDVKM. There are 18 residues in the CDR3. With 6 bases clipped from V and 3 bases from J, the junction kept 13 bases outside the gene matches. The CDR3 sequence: CASSPRTGKMSGANVLTF. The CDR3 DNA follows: TGTGCCAGCAGCCCTCGGACAGGGAAAATGAGTGGGGCCAACGTCCTGACTTTC.

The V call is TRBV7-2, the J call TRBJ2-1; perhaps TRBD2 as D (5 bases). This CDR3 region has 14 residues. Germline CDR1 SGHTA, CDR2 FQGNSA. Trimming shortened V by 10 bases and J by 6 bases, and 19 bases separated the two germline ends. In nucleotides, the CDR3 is TGTGCCATACAATCTGGGAGTTCATCCAATGAGCAGTTCTTC. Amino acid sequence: CAIQSGSSSNEQFF.

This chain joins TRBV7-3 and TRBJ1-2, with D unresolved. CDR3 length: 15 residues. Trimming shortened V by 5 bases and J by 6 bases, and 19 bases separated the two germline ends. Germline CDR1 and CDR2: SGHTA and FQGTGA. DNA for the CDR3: TGTGCCAGCAGCCCCCGAGGCAGAGGTCTAGATGGCTACACCTTC. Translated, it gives CASSPRGRGLDGYTF.

CDR3 sequence (DNA): TGCAGTCTACATCTAACGAGCACAGATACGCAGTATTTT. Its protein is CSLHLTSTDTQYF. The chain couples TRBV29-1 to TRBJ2-3; D is undetermined. The CDR3 loop spans 13 amino acids. Germline V lookup: CDR1 SQVTM, CDR2 ANQGSEA.

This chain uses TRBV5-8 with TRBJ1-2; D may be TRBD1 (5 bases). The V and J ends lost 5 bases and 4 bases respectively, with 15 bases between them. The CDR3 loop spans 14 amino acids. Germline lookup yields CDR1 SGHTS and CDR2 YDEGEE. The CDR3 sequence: CASSTQAISYGYTF. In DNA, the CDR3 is TGTGCCAGCAGTACACAGGCGATTTCCTATGGCTACACCTTC.

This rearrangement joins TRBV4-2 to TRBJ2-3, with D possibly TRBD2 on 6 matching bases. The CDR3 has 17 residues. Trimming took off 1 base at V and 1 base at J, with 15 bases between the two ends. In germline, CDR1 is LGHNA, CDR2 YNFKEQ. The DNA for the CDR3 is TGTGCCAGCAGCCAAGGCTCGGCGCGGGGAGGCACAGATACGCAGTATTTT. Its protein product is CASSQGSARGGTDTQYF.

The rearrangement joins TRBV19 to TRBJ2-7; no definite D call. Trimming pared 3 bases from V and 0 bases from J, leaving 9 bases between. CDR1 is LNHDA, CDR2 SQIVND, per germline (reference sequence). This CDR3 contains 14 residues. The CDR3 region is CASSMLTNSYEQYF. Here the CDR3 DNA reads TGTGCCAGTAGTATGCTCACCAACTCCTACGAGCAGTACTTC.

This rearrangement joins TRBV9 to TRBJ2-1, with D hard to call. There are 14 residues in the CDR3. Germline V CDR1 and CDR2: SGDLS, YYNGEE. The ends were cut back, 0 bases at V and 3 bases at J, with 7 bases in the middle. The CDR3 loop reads CASSVGGHYNEQFF. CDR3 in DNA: TGTGCCAGCAGCGTAGGAGGTCACTACAATGAGCAGTTCTTC.

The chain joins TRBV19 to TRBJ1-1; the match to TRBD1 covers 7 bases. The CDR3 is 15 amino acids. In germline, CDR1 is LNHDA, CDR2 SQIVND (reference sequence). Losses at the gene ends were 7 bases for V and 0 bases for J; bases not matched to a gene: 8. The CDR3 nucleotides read TGTGCCAGTAATACGGGACAGATAATGAACACTGAAGCTTTCTTT. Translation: CASNTGQIMNTEAFF.

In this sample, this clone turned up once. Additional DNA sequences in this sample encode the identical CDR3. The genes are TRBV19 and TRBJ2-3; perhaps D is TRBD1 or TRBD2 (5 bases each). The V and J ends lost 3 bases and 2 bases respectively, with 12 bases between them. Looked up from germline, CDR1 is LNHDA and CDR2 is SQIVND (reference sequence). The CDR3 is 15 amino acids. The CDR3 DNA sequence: TGTGCCAGTAGTATCGGGGCGCGGGTCACAGATACGCAGTATTTT. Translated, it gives CASSIGARVTDTQYF.

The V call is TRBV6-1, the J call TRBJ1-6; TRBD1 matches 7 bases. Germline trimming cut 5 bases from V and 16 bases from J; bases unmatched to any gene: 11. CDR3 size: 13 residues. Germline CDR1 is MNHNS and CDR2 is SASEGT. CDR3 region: CASSPMRWTGLHF. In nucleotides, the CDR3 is TGTGCCAGCAGTCCTATGCGCTGGACAGGACTCCACTTT.

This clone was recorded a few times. CDR3 sequence reads: CASSQVPSGGYYEQYF. CDR3 in DNA: TGCGCCAGCAGCCAAGTGCCTAGCGGGGGTTACTACGAGCAGTACTTC. The chain employs TRBV4-3 and TRBJ2-7; 10 positions agree with TRBD2. Germline lookup yields CDR1 LGHNA and CDR2 YSLEER. V dropped 1 base and J dropped 3; count of bases not matched to a gene: 6. The CDR3 runs 16 residues.

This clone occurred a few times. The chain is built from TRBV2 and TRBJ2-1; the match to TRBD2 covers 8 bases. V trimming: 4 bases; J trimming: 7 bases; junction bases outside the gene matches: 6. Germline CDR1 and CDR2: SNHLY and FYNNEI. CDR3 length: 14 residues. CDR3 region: CASSGTSRVNEQFF. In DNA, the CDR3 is TGTGCCAGCAGTGGGACTAGCCGGGTAAATGAGCAGTTCTTC.

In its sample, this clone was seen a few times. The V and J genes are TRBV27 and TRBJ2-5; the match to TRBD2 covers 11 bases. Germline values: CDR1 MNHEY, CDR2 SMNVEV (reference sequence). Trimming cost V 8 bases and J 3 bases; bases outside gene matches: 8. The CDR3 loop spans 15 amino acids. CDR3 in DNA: TGTGCCAGCGGGGGGACTAGCGGTAGTAAAGAGACCCAGTACTTC. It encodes CASGGTSGSKETQYF.

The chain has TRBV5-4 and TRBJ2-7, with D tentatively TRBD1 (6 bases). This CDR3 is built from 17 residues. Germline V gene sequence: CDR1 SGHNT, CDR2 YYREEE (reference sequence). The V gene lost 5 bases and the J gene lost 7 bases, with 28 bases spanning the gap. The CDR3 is CASSTRKGAGAVGEQYF. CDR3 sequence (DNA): TGTGCCAGCAGTACCCGGAAAGGGGCAGGGGCGGTTGGGGAGCAGTACTTC.